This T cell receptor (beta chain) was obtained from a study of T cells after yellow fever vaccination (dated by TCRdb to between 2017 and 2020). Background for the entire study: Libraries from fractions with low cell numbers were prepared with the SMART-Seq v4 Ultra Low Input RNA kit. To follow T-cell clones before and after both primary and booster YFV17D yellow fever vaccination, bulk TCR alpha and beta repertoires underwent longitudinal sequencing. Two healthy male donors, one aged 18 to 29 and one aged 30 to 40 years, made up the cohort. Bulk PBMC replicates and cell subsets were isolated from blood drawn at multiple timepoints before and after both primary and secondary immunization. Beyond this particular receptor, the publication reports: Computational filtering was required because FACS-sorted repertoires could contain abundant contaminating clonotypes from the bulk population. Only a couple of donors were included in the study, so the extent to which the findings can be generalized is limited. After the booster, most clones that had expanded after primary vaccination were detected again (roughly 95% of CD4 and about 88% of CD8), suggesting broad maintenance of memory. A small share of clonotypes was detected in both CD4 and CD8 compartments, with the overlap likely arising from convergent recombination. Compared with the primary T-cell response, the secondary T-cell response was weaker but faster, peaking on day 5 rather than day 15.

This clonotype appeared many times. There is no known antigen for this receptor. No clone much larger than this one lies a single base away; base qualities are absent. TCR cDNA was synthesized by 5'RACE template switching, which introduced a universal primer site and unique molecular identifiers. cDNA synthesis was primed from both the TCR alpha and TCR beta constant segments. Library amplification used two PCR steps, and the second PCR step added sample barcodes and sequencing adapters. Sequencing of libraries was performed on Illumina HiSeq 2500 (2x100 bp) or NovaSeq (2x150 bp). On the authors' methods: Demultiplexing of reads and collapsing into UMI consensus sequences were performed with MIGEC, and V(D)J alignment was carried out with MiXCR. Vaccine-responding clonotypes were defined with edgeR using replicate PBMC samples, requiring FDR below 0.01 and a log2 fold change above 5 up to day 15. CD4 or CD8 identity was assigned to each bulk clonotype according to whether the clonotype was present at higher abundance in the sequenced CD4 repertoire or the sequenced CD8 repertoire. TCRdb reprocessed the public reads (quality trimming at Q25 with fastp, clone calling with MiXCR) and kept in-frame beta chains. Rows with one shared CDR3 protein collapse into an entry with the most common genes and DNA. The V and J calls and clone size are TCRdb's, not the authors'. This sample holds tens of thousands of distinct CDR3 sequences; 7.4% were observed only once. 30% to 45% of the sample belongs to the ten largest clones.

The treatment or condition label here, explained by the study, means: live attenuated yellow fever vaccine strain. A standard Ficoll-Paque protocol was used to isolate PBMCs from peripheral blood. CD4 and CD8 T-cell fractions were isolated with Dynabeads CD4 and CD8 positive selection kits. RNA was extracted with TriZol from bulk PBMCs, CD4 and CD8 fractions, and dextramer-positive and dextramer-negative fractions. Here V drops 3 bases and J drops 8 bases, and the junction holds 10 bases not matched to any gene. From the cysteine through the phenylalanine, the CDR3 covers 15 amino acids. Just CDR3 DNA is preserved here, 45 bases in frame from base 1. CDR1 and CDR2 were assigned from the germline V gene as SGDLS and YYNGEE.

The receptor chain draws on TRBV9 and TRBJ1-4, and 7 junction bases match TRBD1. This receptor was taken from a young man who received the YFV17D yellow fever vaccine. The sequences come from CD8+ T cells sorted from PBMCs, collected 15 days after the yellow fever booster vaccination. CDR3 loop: CASSAAGTEDEKLFF. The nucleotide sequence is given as TGTGCCAGCAGCGCTGCCGGGACAGAAGACGAAAAACTGTTTTTT.